The 7 T cell receptor beta chains below come from one sample, sequenced in a study of post-analysis software for immune sequencing data. Study results and limitations: Patients showed TRBV5-6, TRBV5-1 and TRBV20-1 among roughly 5 TRBV segments more frequent than in controls.

Libraries were made from TCR beta cDNA, and they carried unique molecular identifiers. TCRdb reanalysed the PCR reads using MiXCR and keeps one entry per CDR3 protein. The table lists approximately 730,000 distinct CDR3 sequences, about 32% of them singletons. For these receptors, no antigen is known. The sequenced sample was blood. The receptor set was obtained from a girl aged 10-17 years with multiple sclerosis.

The rearrangement joins TRBV10-3 to TRBJ1-4; D unclear. The germline V and J ends were trimmed by 3 bases and 3 bases, with 11 bases remaining between them. Germline loops: CDR1 ENHRY, CDR2 SYGVKD. The CDR3 has 15 amino acids. CDR3 sequence (DNA): TGTGCCATCAGTGACAGGTGGCCCTCTAATGAAAAACTGTTTTTT. Translation gives CAISDRWPSNEKLFF.

This clonotype was detected only a few times. This sequence joins TRBV5-1 and TRBJ2-2; D is undetermined. Germline loops: CDR1 SGHRS, CDR2 YFSETQ. V lost 2 bases to trimming and J lost 5 bases, with 7 bases between them. CDR3 length: 13 amino acids. The CDR3 region is CASSFQYTGELFF. Here the CDR3 DNA reads TGCGCCAGCAGCTTTCAGTATACCGGGGAGCTGTTTTTT.

With respect to this clonotype: Germline is not matched at one junction end, which may reflect a read error. The V and J genes are TRBV29-1 and TRBJ2-7; D is unresolved. Per the germline V gene, CDR1 is SQVTM and CDR2 is ANQGSEA. The CDR3 has 12 residues. CDR3 sequence (DNA): TGCAGCGTTTCCCTGGGGTCAGACGAGCAGCACTTC. Amino acids: CSVSLGSDEQHF.

This chain uses TRBV5-1 with TRBJ1-1, with D possibly matching TRBD1 (6 bases). V was trimmed by 2 bases and J by 4 bases, leaving 15 bases between them. This CDR3 has 15 amino acids. CDR1 and CDR2 (germline): SGHRS, YFSETQ. The CDR3 DNA sequence: TGCGCCAGCAGCTTTTCCAGTGGGGGGCCCACTGAAGCTTTCTTT. Encoded protein: CASSFSSGGPTEAFF.

This clonotype has a count of ten or more. J is TRBJ1-4 and V is TRBV6-6; D unresolved. CDR1 MNHNY and CDR2 SVGAGI come from the germline V gene (reference sequence). The CDR3 has 15 amino acids. V was pared by 7 bases and J by 0 bases, with 12 bases between. The DNA of the CDR3 is TGTGCCAGCACATACGGGGTTGCAACTAATGAAAAACTGTTTTTT. This codes for CASTYGVATNEKLFF.

This sequence joins TRBV12-5 and TRBJ2-1, with 11 positions matching TRBD2. V gave up 1 base and J gave up 6 bases; unmatched junction bases: 2. The CDR3 length is 15 residues. The V gene's germline CDR1 is LGHNT and CDR2 FRNRAP. CDR3 DNA: TGTGCTAGTGGTTTGGGGGGGACTAGCGGCAATGAGCAGTTCTTC. Translating it yields CASGLGGTSGNEQFF.

This clonotype was seen a handful of times. The CDR3 bases are TGTGCCAGCAGCGCGAAGCGGGAGGGAGGATACGAGCAGTACTTC. Amino acid sequence: CASSAKREGGYEQYF. V is TRBV5-4 and J is TRBJ2-7; 10 bases map to TRBD2. CDR1 is SGHNT, CDR2 YYREEE, per germline (reference sequence). After removal of 4 bases from V and 4 bases from J, the junction contained 8 bases not matched to a gene. The CDR3 is 15 amino acids.